This T cell receptor beta chain was sequenced in a study of blood T cells in healthy people across ages. Study-wide results and limits: Long-lived donors carried more naive CD4+ cells and greater diversity than aged donors. Since the PBMCs were unsorted, naive and antigen-experienced cells could not be conclusively compared. Getting older went along with TCR beta diversity per million T cells dropping roughly linearly.

Per the germline V gene, CDR1 is MNHEY and CDR2 is SVGEGT. Trimming shortened V by 7 bases and J by 5 bases, and 18 bases separated the two germline ends. CDR3 length: 15 amino acids. This clonotype was seen only a few times. Its specificity is unknown. Healthy Caucasian individuals from Russia aged roughly 6 to 95 were enrolled as donors. Primed by a sample-barcoded 5' primer and a J-beta primer mix, a second PCR proceeded for 7 to 11 cycles. TCRdb used MiXCR to reprocess the 5' RACE reads, holding one entry per CDR3 protein. The sample carries 850,000 to 1,000,000 distinct CDR3 sequences, 51% recorded once.

V and J are TRBV6-2 or TRBV6-3 and TRBJ1-5; D gene uncertain. Sample: blood. The TCR comes from a woman in her sixties in good health. The CDR3 spells CASTRYPAGDQPQHF. CDR3 nucleotide sequence: TGTGCCAGCACCAGATACCCGGCAGGTGATCAGCCCCAGCATTTT.